What follows is one T cell receptor beta chain and its context. Its antigen is still unknown. 60 Vbeta and 13 Jbeta primers were used in PCR. Sequencing was performed with immunoSEQ multiplex PCR; in TCRdb, only in-frame clones are kept and a portion is missing. The sample shows 110,000 to 150,000 clones, around 73% of them seen only once. The data stem from a study of cytomegalovirus exposure and HLA in healthy donors. Study results and limitations: An analysis that was carried out later associated some 17,000 TCR beta sequences with HLA alleles at 0.05 false discovery rate. Rare TCR sequences dominated, though some public TCRs recurred in many donors. When a later analysis was performed, an Asian-associated ancestry cluster reportedly had fewer N-insertions than the roughly 690-donor mean.

For this donor, CMV serostatus was not recorded. This sequence was found in a human donor in good health. What was sequenced was PBMCs.

Written as DNA, the CDR3 is TGCGCCAGCAGCACGGGACAGAGACAAGAGACCCAGTACTTC. Translating it yields CASSTGQRQETQYF. The V gene is TRBV4-1, the J gene TRBJ2-5; 7 bases are shared with TRBD1. This CDR3 has 14 amino acids. With 5 bases clipped from V and 2 bases from J, the junction kept 5 bases outside the gene matches. The V gene's germline CDR1 is MGHRA and CDR2 YSYEKL.